These 27 T cell receptor beta chains were sequenced from one sample in a study of T-cell reconstitution after alpha-beta-depleted transplantation in children. Molecular barcoding with unique molecular identifiers was used for the TCRbeta library. TCRdb itself ran the PCR reads through MiXCR, one entry per CDR3 protein. The sample contains around 500,000 distinct CDR3 sequences, around an eighth of which appear only once. Sequenced material: PBMCs from the stem cell graft donor, taken from the stem cell graft. All receptors come from a human donor who donated a stem cell graft to a child with combined immunodeficiency.

Many counts were recorded for this clonotype. The rearrangement uses TRBV10-3 and TRBJ2-3; 9 bases fit TRBD2. CDR3 length equals 16 residues. V was pared by 4 bases and J by 2 bases, with 7 bases of the junction left unmatched. The V gene's germline CDR1 is ENHRY and CDR2 SYGVKD. The CDR3 reads CAISVGGGGPTDTQYF. The CDR3 DNA reads TGTGCCATCAGTGTCGGCGGGGGGGGCCCCACAGATACGCAGTATTTT.

In its sample, this clonotype was seen a few times. The chain joins TRBV29-1 to TRBJ2-7; the D gene is possibly TRBD2 (5 bases). The germline CDR1 and CDR2 sequences are SQVTM and ANQGSEA. The CDR3 totals 13 residues. The V end was cut by 6 bases, the J end by 1 base, with 13 bases between. The CDR3 DNA is TGCAGCGTGCGGGCCTACCAATCCTACGAGCAGTACTTC. Translated: CSVRAYQSYEQYF.

CDR3 DNA: TGCGCCAGCAGCCACGAGGGGGGTTACAATGAGCAGTTCTTC. Translation gives CASSHEGGYNEQFF. The chain combines TRBV4-3 with TRBJ2-1, with D perhaps assigned TRBD1 or TRBD2 (6 bases each). CDR3 size: 14 residues. Germline V gene lookup returns CDR1 LGHNA and CDR2 YSLEER. The germline V and J ends were trimmed by 3 bases and 4 bases, with 10 bases remaining between them.

This clonotype was found many times. The chain uses TRBV29-1 and TRBJ2-7; possible D gene TRBD2, 6 bases. Between the trimmed V and J ends, which lost 3 bases and 2 bases, there was a span of 14 bases. Per germline, CDR1 SQVTM and CDR2 ANQGSEA. CDR3 size: 14 residues. Here the CDR3 reads CSVELRAGTYEQYF. CDR3 DNA: TGCAGCGTTGAGCTGCGGGCGGGAACCTACGAGCAGTACTTC.

This clonotype came up many times. The chain joins TRBV12-3 or TRBV12-4 to TRBJ2-5; no firm D call. The CDR3 runs to 12 residues. V was shortened by 2 bases and J by 8 bases, with 9 bases between the two germline ends. Here the CDR3 reads CASSLPQRTQYF. CDR3 sequence (DNA): TGTGCCAGCAGTTTACCCCAGCGAACCCAGTACTTC.

In nucleotides, the CDR3 is TGTGCCTGGAGTCACGACAGTAAACAAGAGACCCAGTACTTC. Translating it yields CAWSHDSKQETQYF. This chain links TRBV30 with TRBJ2-5, with a weak D call TRBD1 (5 bases). V was pared by 2 bases and J by 2 bases, with 12 bases between. Germline loops: CDR1 GTSNPN, CDR2 SVGIG (reference sequence). The CDR3 spans 14 residues.

This chain joins TRBV6-5 and TRBJ2-7, with D tentatively TRBD1 (5 bases). Per the germline V gene, CDR1 is MNHEY and CDR2 is SVGAGI. V gave up 2 bases and J gave up 3 bases, with 17 bases separating them. The CDR3 loop spans 16 amino acids. The CDR3, as DNA: TGTGCCAGCAGTTACCTTTGGACAAGAGTATACTACGAGCAGTACTTC. Residues: CASSYLWTRVYYEQYF.

This clonotype was counted a few times. The rearrangement joins TRBV12-3 or TRBV12-4 to TRBJ2-7; tentative D call: TRBD1 (5 bases). The CDR3 is 14 residues long. V was pared by 1 base and J by 6 bases, with 13 bases between. The CDR3 sequence is CASSLGAGWSEQYF. CDR3 bases: TGTGCCAGCAGTTTAGGCGCAGGGTGGTCCGAGCAGTACTTC.

This clonotype was seen a few times. In DNA, the CDR3 is TGTGCCACCAGCAGAGCAAGAGGTCAAAGCAATCAGCCCCAGCATTTT. It yields the protein CATSRARGQSNQPQHF. J is TRBJ1-5 and V is TRBV15; D is undetermined. This CDR3 is built from 16 residues. Germline V lookup: CDR1 LNHNV, CDR2 YYDKDF (reference sequence). V shed 1 base and J shed 1 base, with 11 bases lying between them.

The CDR3 protein is CSARTQARPDTQYF. CDR3 in DNA: TGCAGTGCTAGAACCCAGGCACGGCCAGATACGCAGTATTTT. V gene TRBV20-1 combines with J gene TRBJ2-3; no clear D gene. The V end lost 2 bases, the J end lost 4 bases, and 13 bases lay between the germline ends. The CDR3 sequence is 14 residues long. Germline loops: CDR1 DFQATT, CDR2 SNEGSKA (reference sequence).

The chain is built from TRBV7-9 and TRBJ2-1; TRBD1 matches 9 bases. Looked up from germline, CDR1 is SEHNR and CDR2 is FQNEAQ (reference sequence). CDR3 length: 15 amino acids. J was trimmed by 7 bases and V by 5 bases; bases with no gene match: 9. The CDR3 DNA reads TGTGCCAGCAGCGTCCTGACAGGGGGGTGGAATGAGCAGTTCTTC. Residues: CASSVLTGGWNEQFF.

The chain links TRBV5-5 to TRBJ2-7, with 7 bases fitting TRBD2. This CDR3 has 16 amino acids. The germline V gene has CDR1 SGHKS and CDR2 YYEKEE (reference sequence). The trim removed 4 bases at V and 0 bases at J, leaving 10 bases unmatched. The CDR3, as DNA: TGTGCCAGCAGCCAGGATAGCGGGTCTTACTCCTACGAGCAGTACTTC. It is translated as CASSQDSGSYSYEQYF.

This clonotype was counted many times. The CDR3: CASSQESSSYNSPLHF. Here the CDR3 DNA reads TGCGCCAGCAGCCAGGAATCGAGCTCCTATAATTCACCCCTCCACTTT. The gene calls are TRBV4-3 and TRBJ1-6, with no clear D. V lost 3 bases to trimming and J lost 0 bases, with 9 bases between them. The germline V gene has CDR1 LGHNA and CDR2 YSLEER. The CDR3 length is 16 residues.

The chain recombines TRBV12-3 or TRBV12-4 with TRBJ1-5; no firm D call. V was trimmed by 7 bases and J by 1 base, leaving 14 bases between them. The CDR3 sequence is 15 residues long. In nucleotides, the CDR3 is TGTGCCAGCACCCACCCCCGGGAGAGCAATCAGCCCCAGCATTTT. This codes for CASTHPRESNQPQHF.

At least ten counts were recorded for this clonotype. V and J are TRBV12-5 and TRBJ2-7; tentative D call: TRBD1 (5 bases). The CDR3 runs to 13 residues. Germline CDR1 is LGHNT and CDR2 is FRNRAP. Trimming took off 5 bases at V and 3 bases at J, with 11 bases between the two ends. Written as DNA, the CDR3 is TGTGCTAGTGGTCCCCATCAGGGCTACGAGCAGTACTTC. Its protein is CASGPHQGYEQYF.

This clonotype was observed a handful of times. The rearrangement uses TRBV7-6 and TRBJ2-7; TRBD1 matches 12 bases. The CDR3 runs to 15 residues. The V gene's germline CDR1 is SGHVS and CDR2 FNYEAQ. Unmatched junction bases numbered 5, after V lost 3 bases and J lost 5 bases. For the CDR3, the DNA is TGTGCCAGCAGCTTTGGGACAGGGGGCGCAAACGAGCAGTACTTC. Its protein is CASSFGTGGANEQYF.

Only a few counts were recorded for this clonotype. The chain links TRBV10-3 to TRBJ2-7, with 8 bases lining up with TRBD1. The junction had 1 base not matched to a gene; V was cut back by 7 bases and J by 5 bases. In germline, CDR1 is ENHRY, CDR2 SYGVKD. The CDR3 totals 11 residues. In nucleotides, the CDR3 is TGTGCCATCACGACAGGGGACGAGCAGTACTTC. Translating it yields CAITTGDEQYF.

This clonotype was detected many times. The V gene is TRBV25-1, the J gene TRBJ2-5; 9 nucleotides agree with TRBD1. The CDR3 loop spans 15 amino acids. The germline V gene has CDR1 MGHDK and CDR2 SYGVNS. Trimming at V came to 6 bases and at J to 2 bases, leaving 7 bases not matched to a gene. CDR3 in DNA: TGTGCCAGCAGCCTACAGGGGGCGAATCAAGAGACCCAGTACTTC. It specifies CASSLQGANQETQYF. The full variable domain, completed using reference TRBV25-1 and TRBJ2-5, is EADIYQTPRYLVIGTGKKITLECSQTMGHDKMYWYQQDPGMELHLIHYSYGVNSTEKGDLSSESTVSRIRTEHFPLTLESARPSHTSQYLCASSLQGANQETQYFGPGTRLLVL.

This clonotype turned up a few times. The chain links TRBV20-1 to TRBJ1-1; D remains ambiguous. Trimming took off 5 bases at V and 7 bases at J, with 17 bases between the two ends. CDR1 is DFQATT and CDR2 is SNEGSKA in the germline V gene (reference sequence). The CDR3 runs to 13 residues. The DNA for the CDR3 is TGCAGTGCTCGTCCGAGACTGGATTTTGAAGCTTTCTTT. It yields the protein CSARPRLDFEAFF.

The J gene is TRBJ2-3, the V gene TRBV24-1, with D perhaps TRBD1 or TRBD2 (5 bases each). Germline assignment: CDR1 KGHDR and CDR2 SFDVKD. V was pared by 2 bases and J by 0 bases, with 14 bases between. This CDR3 has 17 amino acids. The CDR3 coding sequence is TGTGCCACCAGTGATTCGTTCGGGGACCTGAGCACAGATACGCAGTATTTT. This codes for CATSDSFGDLSTDTQYF.

The rearrangement uses TRBV12-3 or TRBV12-4 and TRBJ2-3, with unresolved D. V lost 3 bases, J lost 0 bases, and 10 bases lay in between. The CDR3 extends over 15 amino acids. CDR3 region: CASSFGNPSTDTQYF. DNA of the CDR3: TGTGCCAGCAGTTTTGGCAATCCAAGCACAGATACGCAGTATTTT.

This clonotype was picked up many times. The rearrangement links TRBV5-5 to TRBJ2-7; D ambiguous. This CDR3 is built from 14 residues. Trimming left V 6 bases short and J 5 bases short, with 18 bases between. Germline assignment: CDR1 SGHKS and CDR2 YYEKEE (reference sequence). In nucleotides, the CDR3 is TGTGCCAGCAACCCGACACCAGGCCGGGACGAGCAGTACTTC. It translates to CASNPTPGRDEQYF.

This chain joins TRBV9 and TRBJ2-2; tentatively, D is TRBD1 (6 bases). The germline V and J ends were trimmed by 3 bases and 2 bases, with 14 bases remaining between them. Germline CDR1 and CDR2: SGDLS and YYNGEE. The CDR3 covers 16 residues. The CDR3 loop reads CASSAPGTHNTGELFF. Written as DNA, the CDR3 is TGTGCCAGCAGCGCCCCCGGGACACATAACACCGGGGAGCTGTTTTTT.

The table lists this clonotype with a few counts. This chain joins TRBV7-7 and TRBJ1-6; 7 nucleotides line up with TRBD1. The CDR3 covers 13 residues. In germline, CDR1 is SSHAT, CDR2 FNYEAQ (reference sequence). The CDR3 region has the DNA TGTGCTAGCCGGAGCCGGGACAGACCACCCCTCCACTTT. This translates into CASRSRDRPPLHF.

The chain recombines TRBV9 with TRBJ1-2, with D perhaps matching TRBD1 (6 bases). The CDR3 is 16 amino acids. Trimming pared 4 bases from V and 4 bases from J, leaving 20 bases between. From germline, CDR1 is SGDLS and CDR2 YYNGEE. CDR3: CASSLSGTTPSYGYTF. The CDR3 DNA follows: TGTGCCAGCAGCCTGTCCGGGACAACTCCCAGCTATGGCTACACCTTC.

The gene calls are TRBV14 and TRBJ2-5, with a weak D call TRBD2 (6 bases). This CDR3 has 18 amino acids. Trimming left V 4 bases short and J 5 bases short, with 26 bases between. Germline assignment: CDR1 SGHDN and CDR2 FVKESK. The CDR3 reads CASSLPNRGAGLEETQYF. DNA of the CDR3: TGTGCCAGCAGCCTCCCCAATAGAGGGGCGGGACTGGAGGAGACCCAGTACTTC.

The rearrangement uses TRBV5-6 and TRBJ2-3; a weak D match, TRBD2 (5 bases). The germline V gene has CDR1 SGHDT and CDR2 YYEEEE. V shed 0 bases and J shed 2 bases, with 10 bases lying between them. The CDR3 sequence is 15 residues long. In nucleotides, the CDR3 is TGTGCCAGCAGCTTGGGGGAGCTGCCCACAGATACGCAGTATTTT. Amino acids: CASSLGELPTDTQYF.